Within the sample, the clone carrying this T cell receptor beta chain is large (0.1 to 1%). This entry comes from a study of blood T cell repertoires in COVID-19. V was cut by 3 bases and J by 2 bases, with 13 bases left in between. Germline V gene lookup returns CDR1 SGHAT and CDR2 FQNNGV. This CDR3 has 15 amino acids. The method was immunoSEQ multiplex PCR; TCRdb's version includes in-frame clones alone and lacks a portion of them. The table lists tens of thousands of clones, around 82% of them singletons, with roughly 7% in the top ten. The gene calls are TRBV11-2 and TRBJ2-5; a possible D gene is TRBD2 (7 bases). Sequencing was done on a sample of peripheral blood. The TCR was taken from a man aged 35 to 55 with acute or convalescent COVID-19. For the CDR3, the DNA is TGTGCCAGCAGCTTCTGGGCGGGGGCACAAGAGACCCAGTACTTC. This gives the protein CASSFWAGAQETQYF.